This T cell receptor (beta chain) was retrieved from a study of shared clonotypes between healthy human individuals. Study results and limitations: Sorted-subset sequencing was shown by rarefaction to be incomplete despite large depth. The study drew on few donors, limiting represented genetic and exposure-history diversity.

The CDR3 sequence is 12 residues long. Germline V lookup: CDR1 MDHEN, CDR2 SYDVKM. Trimming at V came to 10 bases and at J to 8 bases, leaving 6 bases not matched to a gene. Partitioning of CD4+ cells yielded a CD45RA+ naive subset and a CD45RA-negative memory subset. Investigators spread the genomic DNA of each subset evenly over several immunoSEQ plates. Sequencing used immunoSEQ multiplex PCR; TCRdb keeps in-frame clones, though not all of them. The repertoire holds 2 million to 2.5 million clones, with approximately 90% as singletons. With respect to this clone: Its antigen is not identified.

This chain uses TRBV28 with TRBJ1-5; TRBD1 aligns across 9 bases. The clonotype comes from a man between 18 and 29 years old in good health. Some clones in this sample may be carry-over from other donors' samples. The material sequenced was naive CD4+ T cells from PBMCs. Documented subset: CD45RA+ positively selected. CDR3 nucleotides: TGTGCCACCGGGACAGGGTCGAAGCCCCAGCATTTT. It yields the protein CATGTGSKPQHF. The whole variable domain, remainder taken from reference TRBV28 and TRBJ1-5, is DVKVTQSSRYLVKRTGEKVFLECVQDMDHENMFWYRQDPGLGLRLIYFSYDVKMKEKGDIPEGYSVSREKKERFSLILESASTNQTSMYLCATGTGSKPQHFGDGTRLSIL.